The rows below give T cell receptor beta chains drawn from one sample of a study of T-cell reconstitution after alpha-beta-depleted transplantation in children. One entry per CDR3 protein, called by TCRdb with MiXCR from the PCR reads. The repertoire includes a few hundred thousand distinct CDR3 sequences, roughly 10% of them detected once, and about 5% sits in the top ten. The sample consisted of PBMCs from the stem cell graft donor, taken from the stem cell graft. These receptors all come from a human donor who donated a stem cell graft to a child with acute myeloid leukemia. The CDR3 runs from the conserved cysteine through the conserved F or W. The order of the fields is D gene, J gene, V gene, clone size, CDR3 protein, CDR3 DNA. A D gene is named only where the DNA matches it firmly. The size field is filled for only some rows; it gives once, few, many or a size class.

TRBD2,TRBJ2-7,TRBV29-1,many,CSVLAEAAYEQYF,TGCAGCGTTCTAGCGGAGGCCGCCTACGAGCAGTACTTC
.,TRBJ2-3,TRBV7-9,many,CASSTRLGDTDTQYF,TGTGCCAGCAGCACCCGACTAGGTGACACAGATACGCAGTATTTT
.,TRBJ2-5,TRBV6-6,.,CASNPGLRETQYF,TGTGCCAGCAATCCCGGGCTAAGGGAGACCCAGTACTTC
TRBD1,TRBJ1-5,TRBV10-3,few,CAISDPRTGGQPQHF,TGTGCCATCAGTGATCCCCGGACAGGGGGTCAGCCCCAGCATTTT
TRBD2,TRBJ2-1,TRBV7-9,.,CASSQTSGSTGEQFF,TGTGCCAGCAGCCAGACTAGCGGGAGTACGGGTGAGCAGTTCTTC
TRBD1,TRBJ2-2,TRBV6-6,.,CATSPQGPGELFF,TGTGCCACCTCTCCACAGGGGCCTGGGGAGCTGTTTTTT
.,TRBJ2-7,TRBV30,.,CAWSFGSYEQYF,TGTGCCTGGAGTTTCGGGTCCTACGAGCAGTACTTC
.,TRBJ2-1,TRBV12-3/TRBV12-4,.,CASSPRGRQWNEQFF,TGTGCCAGCAGTCCTCGGGGAAGGCAGTGGAATGAGCAGTTCTTC
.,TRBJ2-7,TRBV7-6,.,CASSQTARGEQYF,TGTGCCAGCAGCCAGACCGCAAGGGGCGAGCAGTACTTC
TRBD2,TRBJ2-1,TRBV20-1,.,CSARGAGTSGSYNEQFF,TGCAGTGCTAGGGGAGCCGGGACTAGCGGGAGTTACAATGAGCAGTTCTTC
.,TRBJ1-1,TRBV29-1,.,CSVYTQMNTEAFF,TGCAGCGTTTATACTCAGATGAACACTGAAGCTTTCTTT
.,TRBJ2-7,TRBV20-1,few,CSARDSGTTGWYEQYF,TGCAGTGCTAGAGACTCCGGGACAACGGGGTGGTACGAGCAGTACTTC
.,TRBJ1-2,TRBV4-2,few,CASSQETYGYTF,TGTGCCAGCAGCCAAGAAACCTATGGCTACACCTTC
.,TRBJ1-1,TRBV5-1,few,CASSVTGFTEAFF,TGCGCCAGCAGCGTAACAGGGTTCACTGAAGCTTTCTTT
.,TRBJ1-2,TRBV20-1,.,CSARGRRANYGYTF,TGCAGTGCTAGAGGCCGCAGAGCTAACTATGGCTACACCTTC
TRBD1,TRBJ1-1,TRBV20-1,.,CSANTGENTEAFF,TGCAGTGCCAACACAGGGGAGAACACTGAAGCTTTCTTT
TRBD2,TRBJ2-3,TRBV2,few,CASRRLAGGATDTQYF,TGTGCCAGCAGGAGACTAGCGGGAGGTGCCACAGATACGCAGTATTTT
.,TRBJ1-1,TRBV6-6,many,CASSSRKNTEAFF,TGTGCCAGCAGTTCCCGAAAGAACACTGAAGCTTTCTTT